This T cell receptor beta chain was observed in a study of T cells after yellow fever vaccination. Study-level points and caveats: Abundant bulk-derived clonotypes could contaminate FACS-sorted repertoires.

This clonotype has only a few counts. Its antigen is unidentified. Template switching with 5'RACE generated the TCR cDNA and added a universal primer site and UMIs. TCRdb re-analysed the 5' RACE reads in MiXCR, keeping a single row per CDR3 protein. This sample yields roughly 340,000 distinct CDR3 sequences, of which roughly 4.3% are seen a single time; more than 20% belongs to the top ten. Sequencing used PBMCs, obtained 5 days after the yellow fever booster vaccination. The clonotype comes from a man between 18 and 35 years old who received the YFV17D yellow fever vaccine.

The CDR3 sequence: CASSRKPGGPSGTDTQYF. The CDR3 DNA reads as TGTGCCAGCAGTCGCAAACCCGGTGGTCCCTCTGGCACAGATACGCAGTATTTT. The rearrangement uses TRBV27 and TRBJ2-3; no clear D. This CDR3 is 18 amino acids long. Germline CDR1 is MNHEY and CDR2 is SMNVEV (reference sequence). The ends were cut back, 5 bases at V and 1 base at J, with 22 bases in the middle.